This T cell receptor beta chain was captured in a study of blood T cell repertoires in COVID-19. This CDR3 is 14 amino acids long. The V end lost 5 bases, the J end lost 7 bases, and 17 bases lay between the germline ends. From germline, CDR1 is MRHNA and CDR2 SNTAGT. TCRdb keeps only in-frame clones here, not all; method: immunoSEQ multiplex PCR. The sample records roughly 200,000 clones, around 84% being singletons. The genes are TRBV6-4 and TRBJ1-2; perhaps TRBD1 as D (5 bases). This receptor was identified in a man aged 55 to 70 with acute or convalescent COVID-19. Sequencing was done on a sample of peripheral blood. The CDR3 region is CASSLTDRDSGYTF. The CDR3 nucleotides are TGTGCCAGCAGTTTGACAGATCGGGACTCTGGCTACACCTTC.